The present T cell receptor beta chain was sequenced within a study of regulatory T cells in long-lasting Graves disease. Turning to the study itself: Antithyroid drug intake by newly diagnosed Graves' patients had lasted under 3 months.

Time point described: newly diagnosed GD, antithyroid drugs for less than 3 months. PBMC-extracted RNA yielded the TCR library. Diagnoses of Graves' disease were made by American Thyroid Association guidelines. Enrollment of patients was through an endocrinology department in Xi'an, China. At least ten counts were recorded for this clonotype. HTBI primers from iRepertoire and Arm-PCR of CDR3 regions yielded the TCR beta libraries. TCRdb analysed the multiplex PCR reads with MiXCR anew, one entry per CDR3 protein. The repertoire holds 200,000 to 250,000 distinct CDR3 sequences, with around 20% as singletons. Germline CDR1 is KGHSH and CDR2 is LQKENI. CDR3 size: 14 residues. Trimming removed 1 base at V and 4 bases at J, with 7 bases between.

Sequencing was performed on peripheral blood mononuclear cells (PBMCs), taken at new diagnosis, from a patient treated with antithyroid drugs. The receptor was derived from a female donor with Graves disease. This sequence joins TRBV18 and TRBJ2-2, with D hard to call. Here the CDR3 reads CASSPQGTTGELFF. The CDR3 DNA reads TGTGCCAGCTCACCACAGGGAACCACCGGGGAGCTGTTTTTT.